Following are 8 T cell receptor beta chains from one sample sequenced in a study of control samples from healthy donors and cancer patients. The repertoire was sequenced with immunoSEQ multiplex PCR; TCRdb's copy has only in-frame clones and lacks some. The sample has about 130,000 clones; around 94% are singletons. Sequencing used PBMCs. The receptor source for this set is a man older than 75 with head and neck cancer.

The CDR3 DNA reads TGTGCCAGCAGCACAGACAGGAAGAACACTGAAGCTTTCTTT. Translation: CASSTDRKNTEAFF. This chain uses TRBV7-8 with TRBJ1-1, with TRBD1 as a possible D gene (6 bases). CDR3 size: 14 residues. Germline assignment: CDR1 SGHVS and CDR2 FQNEAQ. Between the trimmed V and J ends, which lost 5 bases and 1 base, there was a span of 11 bases.

This clone showed up just once. The chain employs TRBV30 and TRBJ2-5, with a tentative D call TRBD2 (7 bases). Per the germline V gene, CDR1 is GTSNPN and CDR2 is SVGIG (reference sequence). The length of the CDR3 is 13 residues. The V gene lost 2 bases and the J gene lost 5 bases, with 12 bases spanning the gap. CDR3 loop: CAWSSGGRETQYF. CDR3 sequence (DNA): TGTGCCTGGAGTTCCGGGGGGCGGGAGACCCAGTACTTC.

The rearrangement links TRBV30 to TRBJ1-5; D gene unclear. In germline, CDR1 is GTSNPN, CDR2 SVGIG (reference sequence). CDR3 length: 13 residues. Trimming took 2 bases from V and 11 from J, leaving 16 bases between them. The CDR3 DNA reads TGTGCCTGGAGTTATTCTAGATCAGCGGCCCAGCATTTT. It yields the protein CAWSYSRSAAQHF.

In the case of this clone: Its ends do not fully match the called genes, so a read error is possible. The rearrangement joins TRBV27 to TRBJ1-2; TRBD1 might be the D (6 bases). Germline lookup yields CDR1 MNHEY and CDR2 SMNVEV (reference sequence). This CDR3 comprises 15 residues. The CDR3, as DNA: TGTGCCAGCAGTTTTCCCTCTAGGATTGATAGGGCAGGGGAGTTC. It codes for CASSFPSRIDRAGEF.

The chain uses TRBV2 and TRBJ1-1, with D unclear. The CDR3 is 13 residues long. The germline CDR1 and CDR2 sequences are SNHLY and FYNNEI. The V gene lost 6 bases and the J gene lost 3 bases, with 11 bases spanning the gap. In DNA, the CDR3 is TGTGCCAGCAGACTGACTCAGTACACTGAAGCTTTCTTT. This translates into CASRLTQYTEAFF.

This clone is categorized as medium-sized. A read error may produce the germline difference seen at one junction end. The CDR3 bases are TGTGCCAGCAGCAAAGAAGGAGCGGGGTACAATGAGCAGTTCTTC. Translated, it gives CASSKEGAGYNEQFF. This chain uses TRBV4-2 with TRBJ2-1; TRBD2 agrees at 7 bases. Germline-derived CDR1 and CDR2 are LGHNA and YNFKEQ. There are 15 residues in the CDR3.

CDR3 residues: CASSLVEYQETQYF. In nucleotides, the CDR3 is TGTGCCAGCAGCTTGGTCGAATACCAAGAGACCCAGTACTTC. The V and J genes are TRBV5-4 and TRBJ2-5, with D hard to call. CDR3 length: 14 residues. Trimming cost V 0 bases and J 0 bases, with 6 bases left between them. From germline, CDR1 is SGHNT and CDR2 YYREEE (reference sequence).

The chain has TRBV6-5 and TRBJ2-4; 7 bases map to TRBD1. Losses at the gene ends were 5 bases for V and 4 bases for J; bases not matched to a gene: 5. CDR1 and CDR2 (germline): MNHEY, SVGAGI. This CDR3 region has 14 residues. CDR3 DNA sequence: TGTGCCAGCAGTCCCTGGGACAGAAAAAACATTCAGTACTTC. Translated, it gives CASSPWDRKNIQYF.